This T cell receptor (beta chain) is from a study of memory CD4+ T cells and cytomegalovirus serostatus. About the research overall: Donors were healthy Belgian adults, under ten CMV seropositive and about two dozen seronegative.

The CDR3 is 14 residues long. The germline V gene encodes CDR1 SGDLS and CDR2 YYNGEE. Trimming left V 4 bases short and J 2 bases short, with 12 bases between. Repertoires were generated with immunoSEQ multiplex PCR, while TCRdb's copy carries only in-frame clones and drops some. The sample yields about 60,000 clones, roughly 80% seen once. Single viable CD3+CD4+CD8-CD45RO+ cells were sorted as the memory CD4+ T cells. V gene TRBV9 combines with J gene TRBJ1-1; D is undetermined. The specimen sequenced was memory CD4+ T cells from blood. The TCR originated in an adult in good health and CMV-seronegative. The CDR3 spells CASSYSARNTEAFF. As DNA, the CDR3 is TGTGCCAGCAGCTACAGCGCCCGCAACACTGAAGCTTTCTTT.